This TCR beta chain originates from a study of spatial heterogeneity in lung cancer. Overall study: First recurrence came after a median of approximately 400 days, and some of the blood samples were collected at disease recurrence. Detected sequences consistently included more beta-chain ones than alpha-chain ones.

Germline-derived CDR1 and CDR2 are KGHDR and SFDVKD. This CDR3 comprises 16 residues. V dropped 3 bases and J dropped 8; count of bases not matched to a gene: 12. Time point defined: blood taken at disease recurrence. Whole RNA from tumor, nontumor lung or frozen PBMC was sequenced unsorted. TCRdb reprocessed the 5' RACE reads via MiXCR and lists one record per CDR3 protein. The sample lists about 9,700 distinct CDR3 sequences, 3.5% to 4% occurring once. In this sample, this clonotype turned up many times. This beta chain is off target for a library built for alpha chains, so its abundance means little.

This rearrangement joins TRBV24-1 to TRBJ2-1; 7 bases line up with TRBD1. The specimen was PBMCs, collected at recurrence. The TCR comes from a female donor with early-stage non-small cell lung cancer. The CDR3 loop reads CATSDPPGQAGHEQFF. CDR3 nucleotides: TGTGCCACCAGTGATCCCCCCGGACAGGCTGGCCATGAGCAGTTCTTC.